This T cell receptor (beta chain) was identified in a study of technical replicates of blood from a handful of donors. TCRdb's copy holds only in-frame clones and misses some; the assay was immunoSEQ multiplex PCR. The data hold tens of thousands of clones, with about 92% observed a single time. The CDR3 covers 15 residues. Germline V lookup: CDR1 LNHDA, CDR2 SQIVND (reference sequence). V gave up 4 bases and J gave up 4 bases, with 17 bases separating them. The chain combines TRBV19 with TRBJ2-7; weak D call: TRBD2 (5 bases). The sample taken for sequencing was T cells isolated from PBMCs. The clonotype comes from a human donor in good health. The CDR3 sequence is CASSTGPATGYEQYF. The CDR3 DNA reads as TGTGCCAGTAGTACCGGTCCGGCAACGGGGTACGAGCAGTACTTC.